These 26 T cell receptor beta chains were sequenced from one sample in a study of blood T cell repertoires in COVID-19. Profiling relied on immunoSEQ multiplex PCR, and the TCRdb table lists in-frame clones only, not all of them. This sample has approximately 350,000 clones, with 85% to 90% found just once. The sequenced material came from PBMCs or T cells enriched from blood (not recorded which). These receptors came from a man between 18 and 35 years old who had recovered from COVID-19.

The rearrangement links TRBV19 to TRBJ2-1, with 7 bases aligning to TRBD2. Trimming cost V 2 bases and J 7 bases; bases outside gene matches: 14. The CDR3 contains 17 residues. Germline values: CDR1 LNHDA, CDR2 SQIVND (reference sequence). In DNA form, the CDR3 reads TGTGCCAGTAGTATACGGTCGAGCGGGGAGACTGGGAATGAGCAGTTCTTC. Translation: CASSIRSSGETGNEQFF.

The chain links TRBV4-3 to TRBJ2-1, with 9 bases identical to TRBD2. CDR1 and CDR2 (germline): LGHNA, YSLEER. V gave up 1 base and J gave up 8 bases; unmatched junction bases: 9. The CDR3 runs 16 residues. The CDR3 DNA sequence: TGCGCCAGCAGCCAAGTTACGGAAGCTAGCGGGGATGAGCAGTTCTTC. Its translation: CASSQVTEASGDEQFF.

The V and J genes are TRBV5-1 and TRBJ2-3, with 11 bases that match TRBD1. Germline-derived CDR1 and CDR2 are SGHRS and YFSETQ. V lost 3 bases and J lost 6; bases outside the gene matches: 3. This CDR3 has 14 residues. CDR3 nucleotides: TGCGCCAGCAGCTCCGGGACAGGGGGGGATACGCAGTATTTT. It specifies CASSSGTGGDTQYF.

This clone was counted once. The chain combines TRBV5-4 with TRBJ2-7, with D possibly matching TRBD1 (6 bases). Germline V CDR1 and CDR2: SGHNT, YYREEE (reference sequence). The CDR3 is 13 residues long. V lost 4 bases to trimming and J lost 7 bases, with 15 bases between them. CDR3 nucleotides: TGTGCCAGCAGCACAAGACAGAGGGGGGAGCAGTACTTC. Protein product: CASSTRQRGEQYF.

A remark on this clone: In the same sample, other DNA sequences code for this CDR3. The rearrangement uses TRBV9 and TRBJ2-7, with TRBD2 matching 7 bases. The trim removed 4 bases at V and 1 base at J, leaving 5 bases unmatched. Germline V gene sequence: CDR1 SGDLS, CDR2 YYNGEE. CDR3 length equals 14 residues. For the CDR3, the DNA is TGTGCCAGCAGCCTCCGGGACTATTCCTACGAGCAGTACTTC. Protein product: CASSLRDYSYEQYF.

This chain uses TRBV6-5 with TRBJ1-2, with unresolved D. Trimming removed 9 bases at V and 4 bases at J, with 9 bases between. The CDR3 has 11 amino acids. Germline loops: CDR1 MNHEY, CDR2 SVGAGI. The CDR3 here is CASSPGYGYTF. As DNA, the CDR3 is TGTGCCAGTTCACCGGGCTATGGCTACACCTTC.

This clone was observed a single time. CDR3 protein: CASSLVLYEQYF. Here the CDR3 DNA reads TGTGCCAGCAGTTTAGTCCTCTACGAGCAGTACTTC. The rearrangement links TRBV12-3 or TRBV12-4 to TRBJ2-7; D remains ambiguous. Trimming removed 1 base from V and 3 bases from J, with 4 bases in between. The length of the CDR3 is 12 residues.

The sample holds one count of this clone. The genes are TRBV6-5 and TRBJ1-3, with 12 bases identical to TRBD1. Germline values: CDR1 MNHEY, CDR2 SVGAGI. The CDR3 totals 14 residues. V was pared by 6 bases and J by 9 bases, with 6 bases of the junction left unmatched. The CDR3 loop is CASSGTGGRGTIYF. CDR3 coding DNA: TGTGCCAGCAGCGGGACAGGGGGCCGGGGCACCATATATTTT.

On this clone: Additional DNA sequences in this sample encode the identical CDR3. The CDR3 DNA follows: TGCAGCGCTACGACAGGGCTTAATGAAAAACTGTTTTTT. Protein sequence: CSATTGLNEKLFF. The chain couples TRBV29-1 to TRBJ1-4; 7 bases fit TRBD1. Germline V gene sequence: CDR1 SQVTM, CDR2 ANQGSEA. The CDR3 consists of 13 residues. Losses at the gene ends were 7 bases for V and 4 bases for J; bases not matched to a gene: 6.

The chain is built from TRBV5-1 and TRBJ2-5; the match to TRBD2 covers 8 bases. CDR1 is SGHRS and CDR2 is YFSETQ in the germline V gene. The CDR3 covers 12 residues. The ends lost 5 bases at V and 8 bases at J; junction bases unmatched: 5. The CDR3 sequence: CASRVAGQTQYF. For the CDR3, the DNA is TGCGCCAGCAGAGTAGCGGGGCAAACCCAGTACTTC.

Details on this clone: The same CDR3 also results from other DNA sequences found in this sample. The CDR3, as DNA: TGCGCCAGCAGCCAAGATCTCCGTAGCAATCAGCCCCAGCATTTT. It is translated as CASSQDLRSNQPQHF. The chain couples TRBV4-3 to TRBJ1-5; D uncertain. The germline gives CDR1 LGHNA, CDR2 YSLEER. V lost 0 bases, J lost 0 bases, and 6 bases lay in between. The CDR3 contains 15 residues.

J is TRBJ2-7 and V is TRBV5-8; tentatively, D is TRBD2 (6 bases). Germline V lookup: CDR1 SGHTS, CDR2 YDEGEE. The V end lost 4 bases, the J end lost 6 bases, and 14 bases lay between the germline ends. The CDR3 is 13 amino acids. CDR3 in amino acids: CASSLGWRGEQYF. CDR3 sequence (DNA): TGTGCCAGCAGCCTAGGGTGGCGGGGCGAGCAGTACTTC. The full variable domain, rest sourced from reference TRBV5-8 and TRBJ2-7, is EAGVTQSPTHLIKTRGQQATLRCSPISGHTSVYWYQQALGLGLQFLLWYDEGEERNRGNFPPRFSGRQFPNYSSELNVNALELEDSALYLCASSLGWRGEQYFGPGTRLTVT.

The rearrangement joins TRBV9 to TRBJ2-5; 7 positions match TRBD2. Germline-derived CDR1 and CDR2 are SGDLS and YYNGEE. CDR3 size: 16 residues. V shed 4 bases, J shed 4 bases, and the junction held 13 bases outside the gene matches. The CDR3 DNA sequence: TGTGCCAGCAGCACCCCGAGGGCAGGGAGGGGAGAGACCCAGTACTTC. Its protein is CASSTPRAGRGETQYF.

The gene calls are TRBV6-5 and TRBJ1-1; 7 bases line up with TRBD1. Looked up from germline, CDR1 is MNHEY and CDR2 is SVGAGI. With 8 bases clipped from V and 3 bases from J, the junction kept 12 bases outside the gene matches. There are 15 residues in the CDR3. CDR3 coding DNA: TGTGCCAGCCGCCCGACAGGGAAAGGATACACTGAAGCTTTCTTT. Its translation: CASRPTGKGYTEAFF.

The V call is TRBV18, the J call TRBJ1-5, with 7 bases identical to TRBD1. The CDR3 runs to 15 residues. CDR1 KGHSH and CDR2 LQKENI come from the germline V gene. The V and J ends lost 4 bases and 4 bases, in that order; junction bases with no gene match: 7. The CDR3 region has the DNA TGTGCCAGCTCACTGCAGGGGGTCCCAAATCAGCCCCAGCATTTT. Amino acid sequence: CASSLQGVPNQPQHF.

V and J are TRBV27 and TRBJ1-2; 9 bases line up with TRBD1. Germline V lookup: CDR1 MNHEY, CDR2 SMNVEV (reference sequence). The CDR3 is made up of 15 amino acids. Trimming at V came to 4 bases and at J to 3 bases, leaving 6 bases not matched to a gene. CDR3 DNA sequence: TGTGCCAGCAGTTCAAACAGGGGGCCGGACTATGGCTACACCTTC. This codes for CASSSNRGPDYGYTF.

The chain joins TRBV4-1 to TRBJ1-2, with 8 bases aligning to TRBD1. CDR1 and CDR2 (germline): MGHRA, YSYEKL. This CDR3 has 14 amino acids. Trimming took 0 bases from V and 8 from J; bases not matched to a gene: 5. CDR3: CASSQDRTGSGYTF. CDR3 nucleotides: TGCGCCAGCAGCCAAGACCGGACAGGGAGCGGCTACACCTTC.

V is TRBV13 and J is TRBJ1-6; tentative D call: TRBD1 (5 bases). Trimming pared 5 bases from V and 6 bases from J, leaving 14 bases between. This CDR3 is 15 amino acids long. The germline V gene encodes CDR1 PRHDT and CDR2 FYEKMQ (reference sequence). For the CDR3, the DNA is TGTGCCAGCAGCCTAGAAGGGGAATCTAATTCACCCCTCCACTTT. Translating it yields CASSLEGESNSPLHF.

The genes are TRBV6-5 and TRBJ1-4; TRBD1 agrees at 8 bases. Germline V gives CDR1 MNHEY, CDR2 SVGAGI. The CDR3 is made up of 14 amino acids. The trim removed 6 bases at V and 11 bases at J, leaving 11 bases unmatched. The CDR3 DNA sequence: TGTGCCAGCAGCCGAGGGACAGGCCGGGACAAACTGTTTTTT. Translating gives CASSRGTGRDKLFF.

This chain uses TRBV5-1 with TRBJ1-2, with TRBD1 matching over 9 bases. V lost 1 base to trimming and J lost 9 bases; unmatched junction nucleotides: 7. Germline assignment: CDR1 SGHRS and CDR2 YFSETQ. The CDR3 is 14 amino acids. DNA for the CDR3: TGCGCCAGCAGCTTGCCACAGACAGGGGGGAGCTACACCTTC. Protein product: CASSLPQTGGSYTF.

This chain uses TRBV5-1 with TRBJ1-1, with D possibly being TRBD1 (6 bases). Looked up from germline, CDR1 is SGHRS and CDR2 is YFSETQ. With 4 bases removed from V and 5 bases from J, the gap between germline ends came to 18 bases. CDR3 length equals 15 residues. Written as DNA, the CDR3 is TGCGCCAGCAGCAGTACAGGGACCCTGAGGACTGAAGCTTTCTTT. It yields the protein CASSSTGTLRTEAFF.

Points on this clone: The same CDR3 arises from other DNA sequences in this sample as well. The chain employs TRBV19 and TRBJ1-1; weak D call: TRBD1 (5 bases). The CDR3 consists of 15 residues. Trimming left V 3 bases short and J 2 bases short, with 13 bases between. The germline V gene has CDR1 LNHDA and CDR2 SQIVND (reference sequence). The CDR3 DNA sequence: TGTGCCAGTAGTATTGGGGCTGGGGTTAACACTGAAGCTTTCTTT. Translated, it gives CASSIGAGVNTEAFF.

The V gene is TRBV7-3, the J gene TRBJ2-1, with a possible D match to TRBD2 (7 bases). V dropped 3 bases and J dropped 5 bases, with 14 bases sitting between them. CDR3 length: 15 residues. Germline assignment: CDR1 SGHTA and CDR2 FQGTGA. The CDR3 nucleotides read TGTGCCAGCAGCTTGGGGGGGCTAGCTAACAATGAGCAGTTCTTC. Its protein is CASSLGGLANNEQFF. Full variable domain (missing parts from reference TRBV7-3 and TRBJ2-1): GAGVSQTPSNKVTEKGKYVELRCDPISGHTALYWYRQSLGQGPEFLIYFQGTGAADDSGLPNDRFFAVRPEGSVSTLKIQRTERGDSAVYLCASSLGGLANNEQFFGPGTRLTVL.

The chain recombines TRBV11-2 with TRBJ2-7, with 7 bases identical to TRBD1. Germline lookup yields CDR1 SGHAT and CDR2 FQNNGV. The CDR3 is 14 residues long. Trimming removed 4 bases from V and 2 bases from J; junction bases left unmatched: 5. The CDR3 reads CASSSAGTAYEQYF. The CDR3 bases are TGTGCCAGCAGCTCGGCCGGGACAGCCTACGAGCAGTACTTC.

The chain uses TRBV7-2 and TRBJ2-1, with unresolved D. This CDR3 has 14 residues. The ends were cut back, 1 base at V and 1 base at J, with 5 bases in the middle. Germline V CDR1 and CDR2: SGHTA, FQGNSA. The CDR3 DNA reads as TGTGCCAGCAGCTTAGAATTATCCTACAATGAGCAGTTCTTC. This encodes CASSLELSYNEQFF.

The chain combines TRBV6-5 with TRBJ2-7; a possible D gene is TRBD2 (5 bases). The germline V gene has CDR1 MNHEY and CDR2 SVGAGI. Trimming shortened V by 8 bases and J by 3 bases, and 20 bases separated the two germline ends. The CDR3 is 15 amino acids. In DNA, the CDR3 is TGTGCCAGCGTCTGGGGAGCCGCACACGACTACGAGCAGTACTTC. Translating gives CASVWGAAHDYEQYF.